This T cell receptor (beta chain) derives from a study of beta chain features in type 1 diabetes. General study points: There were fewer insertions and more deletions at the VDJ junctions of type 1 diabetes patients.

This clone was observed a few times. The antigen is unknown. The V gene's germline CDR1 is MNHEY and CDR2 SVGAGI. The CDR3 has 15 residues. V gave up 2 bases and J gave up 3 bases; unmatched junction bases: 6. Sampling consisted of one heparinised blood draw per donor, averaging around 120 mL. Sorted populations all exceeded 95% purity. Reverse transcribing all isolated RNA meant expressed TCRB transcripts were sequenced. TCRdb's table, derived via immunoSEQ multiplex PCR, lists solely in-frame clones and lacks some. The sample consists of around 140,000 clones, less than 10% of them appearing once. Source material: central memory CD4+ T cells from blood. This rearrangement joins TRBV6-5 to TRBJ2-7; 8 nucleotides match TRBD2. The source of this sequence is a woman aged 40 to 49 in good health. The chain's CDR3 is CASSYGGSGGYEQYF. CDR3 DNA sequence: TGTGCCAGCAGTTACGGGGGGAGCGGGGGCTACGAGCAGTACTTC.